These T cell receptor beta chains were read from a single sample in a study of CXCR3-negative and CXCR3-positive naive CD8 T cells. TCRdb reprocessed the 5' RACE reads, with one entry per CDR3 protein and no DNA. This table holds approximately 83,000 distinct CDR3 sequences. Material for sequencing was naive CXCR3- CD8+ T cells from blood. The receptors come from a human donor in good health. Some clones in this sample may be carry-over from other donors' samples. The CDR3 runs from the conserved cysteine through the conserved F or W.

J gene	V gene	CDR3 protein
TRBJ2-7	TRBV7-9	CASSWGDQAEAYEQYF
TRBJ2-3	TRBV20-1	CSAPGGARHADTQYF
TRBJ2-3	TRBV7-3	CASSPLAGGTDTQYF
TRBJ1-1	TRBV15	CATSRFEGASTEAFF
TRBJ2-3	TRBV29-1	CSVVLGDTQYF
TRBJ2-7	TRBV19	CASSIEGQGFYEQYF
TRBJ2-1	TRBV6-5	CASSYLVYGNEQFF
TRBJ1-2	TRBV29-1	CSVETTGGRGYTF
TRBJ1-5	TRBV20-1	CSARDRTPNQPQHF
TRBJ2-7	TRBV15	CATSGQGAGEQYF
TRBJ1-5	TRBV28	CASIPDPGLFQPQHF
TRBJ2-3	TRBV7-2	CASSPQTVRTDTQYF
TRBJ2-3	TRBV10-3	CAISVEDRFVSTDTQYF
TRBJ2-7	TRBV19	CASSMGTNYEQYF
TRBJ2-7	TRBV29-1	CSVEGLADNSYEQYF
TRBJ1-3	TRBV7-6	CASSLAPEGNTIYF
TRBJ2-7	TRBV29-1	CSVELGTSGGFEQYF
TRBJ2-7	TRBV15	CATSRLASGYEQYF
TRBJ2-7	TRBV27	CASSFTPTYEQYF
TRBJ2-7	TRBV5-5	CASGYLPTKAEQYF
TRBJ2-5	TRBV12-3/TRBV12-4	CASSATGGPETQYF
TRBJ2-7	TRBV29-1	CSVVFSGRETYEQYF
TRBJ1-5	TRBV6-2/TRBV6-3	CASSYQGDQPQHF
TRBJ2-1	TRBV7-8	CASSILTGGYNEQFF
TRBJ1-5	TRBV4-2	CASSQDPGQPQHF
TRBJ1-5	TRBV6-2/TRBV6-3	CASSTPGSSNQPQHF
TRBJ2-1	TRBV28	CASSFRGSLYNEQFF
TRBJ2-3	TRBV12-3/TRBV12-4	CASTTSRDSTDTQYF
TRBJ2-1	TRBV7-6	CASSLSGGLAYNEQFF
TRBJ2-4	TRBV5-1	CASSPFGELAKNIQYF
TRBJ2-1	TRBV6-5	CASSYGLVGYNEQFF
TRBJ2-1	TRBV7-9	CASSLLGGSYNEQFF
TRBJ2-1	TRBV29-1	CSVDSDNEQFF
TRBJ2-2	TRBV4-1	CASSHSGQDLTGELFF
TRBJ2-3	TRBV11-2	CASRPPRDGIGPDTQYF
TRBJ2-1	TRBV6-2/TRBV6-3	CASLTPGTAYNEQFF
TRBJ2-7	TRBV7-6	CASSLAGPNEQYF
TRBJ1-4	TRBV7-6	CASSPLGGKLFF
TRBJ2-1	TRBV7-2	CASSPGPDHNEQFF
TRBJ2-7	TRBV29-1	CSVEFKGRTYEQYF
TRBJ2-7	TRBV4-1	CASSGHTTSGEYEQYF
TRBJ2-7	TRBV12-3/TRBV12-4	CASSPGALHEQYF
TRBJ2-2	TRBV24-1	CATAINTGELFF
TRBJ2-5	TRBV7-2	CATAPGQGPETQYF
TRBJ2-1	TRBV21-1	CASSKEQRGAYNEQFF
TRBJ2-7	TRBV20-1	CSAREANYEQYF
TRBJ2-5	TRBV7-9	CASSTGQSGETQYF
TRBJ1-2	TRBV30	CAWRRDYGYTF